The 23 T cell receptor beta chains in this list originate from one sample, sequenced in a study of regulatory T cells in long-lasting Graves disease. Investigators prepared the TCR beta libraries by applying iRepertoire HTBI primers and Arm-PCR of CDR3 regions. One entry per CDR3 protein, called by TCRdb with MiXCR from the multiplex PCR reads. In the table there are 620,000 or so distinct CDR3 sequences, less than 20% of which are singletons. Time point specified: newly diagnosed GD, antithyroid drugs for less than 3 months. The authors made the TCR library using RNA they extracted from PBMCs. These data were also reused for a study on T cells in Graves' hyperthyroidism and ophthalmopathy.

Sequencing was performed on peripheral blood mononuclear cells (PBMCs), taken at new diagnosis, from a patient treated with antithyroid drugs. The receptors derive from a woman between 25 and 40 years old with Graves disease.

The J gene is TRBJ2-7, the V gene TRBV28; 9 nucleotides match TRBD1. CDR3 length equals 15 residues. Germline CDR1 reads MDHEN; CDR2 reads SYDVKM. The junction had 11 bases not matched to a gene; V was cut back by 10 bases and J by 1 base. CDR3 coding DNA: TGTGCCACCTACCGAACCGGGACAGGGTCCTACGAGCAGTACTTC. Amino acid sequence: CATYRTGTGSYEQYF.

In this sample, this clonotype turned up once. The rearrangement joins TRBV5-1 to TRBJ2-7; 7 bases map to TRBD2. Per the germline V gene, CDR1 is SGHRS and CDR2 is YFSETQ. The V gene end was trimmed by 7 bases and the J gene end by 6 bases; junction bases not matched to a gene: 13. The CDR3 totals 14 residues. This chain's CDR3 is CASHVNAGVGEQYF. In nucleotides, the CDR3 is TGCGCCAGCCATGTCAACGCGGGAGTTGGCGAGCAGTACTTC. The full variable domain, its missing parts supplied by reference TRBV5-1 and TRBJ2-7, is KAGVTQTPRYLIKTRGQQVTLSCSPISGHRSVSWYQQTPGQGLQFLFEYFSETQRNKGNFPGRFSGRQFSNSRSEMNVSTLELGDSALYLCASHVNAGVGEQYFGPGTRLTVT.

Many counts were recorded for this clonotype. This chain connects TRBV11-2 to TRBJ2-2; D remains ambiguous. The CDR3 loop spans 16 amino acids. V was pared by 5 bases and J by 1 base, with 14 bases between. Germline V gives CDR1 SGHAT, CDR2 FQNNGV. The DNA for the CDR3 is TGTGCCAGCAGCCACTGGGAAGTCAAGAACACCGGGGAGCTGTTTTTT. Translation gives CASSHWEVKNTGELFF.

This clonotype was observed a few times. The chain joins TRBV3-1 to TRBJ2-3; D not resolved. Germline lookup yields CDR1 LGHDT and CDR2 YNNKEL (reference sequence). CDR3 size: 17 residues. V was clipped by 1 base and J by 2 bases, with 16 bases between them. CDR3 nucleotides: TGTGCCAGCAGCCAAGTCCGGGCAGCTGTCCTCACAGATACGCAGTATTTT. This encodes CASSQVRAAVLTDTQYF.

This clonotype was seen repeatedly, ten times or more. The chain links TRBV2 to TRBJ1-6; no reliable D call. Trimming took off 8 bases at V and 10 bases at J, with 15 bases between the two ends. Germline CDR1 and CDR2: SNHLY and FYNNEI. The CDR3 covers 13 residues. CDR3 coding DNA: TGTGCCAGCTGGCCGGGCCCTGGGTCACCCCTCCACTTT. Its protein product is CASWPGPGSPLHF.

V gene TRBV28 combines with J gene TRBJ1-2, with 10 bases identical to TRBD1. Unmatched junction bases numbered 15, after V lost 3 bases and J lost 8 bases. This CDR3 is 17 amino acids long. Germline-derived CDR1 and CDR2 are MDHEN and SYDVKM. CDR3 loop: CASSLGGATGGMKGYTF. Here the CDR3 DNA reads TGTGCCAGCAGTTTGGGGGGGGCGACAGGGGGCATGAAGGGCTACACCTTC.

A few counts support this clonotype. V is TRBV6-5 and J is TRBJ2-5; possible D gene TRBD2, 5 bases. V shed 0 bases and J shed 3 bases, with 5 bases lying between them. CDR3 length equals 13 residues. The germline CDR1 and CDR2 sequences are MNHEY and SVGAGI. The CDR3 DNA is TGTGCCAGCAGTTACTCGAGGGAAGAGACCCAGTACTTC. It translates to CASSYSREETQYF.

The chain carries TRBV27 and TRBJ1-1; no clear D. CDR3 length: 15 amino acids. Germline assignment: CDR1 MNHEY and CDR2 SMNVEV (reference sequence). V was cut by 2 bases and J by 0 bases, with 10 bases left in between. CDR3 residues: CASSLSLGLNTEAFF. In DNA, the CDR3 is TGTGCCAGCAGTTTAAGTTTAGGGCTGAACACTGAAGCTTTCTTT.

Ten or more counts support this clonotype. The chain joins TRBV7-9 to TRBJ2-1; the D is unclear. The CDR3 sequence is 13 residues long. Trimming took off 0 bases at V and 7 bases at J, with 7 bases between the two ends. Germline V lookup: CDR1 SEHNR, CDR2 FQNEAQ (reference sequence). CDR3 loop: CASSLALGNEQFF. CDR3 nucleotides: TGTGCCAGCAGCTTAGCCCTAGGGAATGAGCAGTTCTTC. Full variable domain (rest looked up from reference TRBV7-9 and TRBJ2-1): DTGVSQNPRHKITKRGQNVTFRCDPISEHNRLYWYRQTLGQGPEFLTYFQNEAQLEKSRLLSDRFSAERPKGSFSTLEIQRTEQGDSAMYLCASSLALGNEQFFGPGTRLTVL.

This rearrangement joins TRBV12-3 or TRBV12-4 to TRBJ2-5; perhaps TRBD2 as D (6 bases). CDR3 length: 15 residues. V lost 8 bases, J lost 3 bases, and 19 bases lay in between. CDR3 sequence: CASASGSRREETQYF. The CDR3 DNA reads TGTGCCAGCGCGAGTGGGTCTAGGAGGGAAGAGACCCAGTACTTC.

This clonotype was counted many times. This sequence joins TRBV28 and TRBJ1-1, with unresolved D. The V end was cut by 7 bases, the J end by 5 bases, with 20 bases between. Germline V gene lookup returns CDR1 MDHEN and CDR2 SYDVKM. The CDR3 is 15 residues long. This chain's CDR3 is CASTPPTPVRTEAFF. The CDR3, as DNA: TGTGCCAGCACCCCACCCACTCCCGTTCGAACTGAAGCTTTCTTT.

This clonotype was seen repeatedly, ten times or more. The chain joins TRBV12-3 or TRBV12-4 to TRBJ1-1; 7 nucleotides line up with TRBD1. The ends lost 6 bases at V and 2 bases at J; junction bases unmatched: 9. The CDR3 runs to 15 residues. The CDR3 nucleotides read TGTGCCAGCAGCGGCGCCAGGGGGTTTAACACTGAAGCTTTCTTT. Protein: CASSGARGFNTEAFF.

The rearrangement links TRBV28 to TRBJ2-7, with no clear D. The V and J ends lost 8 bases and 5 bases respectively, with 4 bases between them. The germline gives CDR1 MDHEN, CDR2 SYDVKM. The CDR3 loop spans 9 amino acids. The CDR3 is CASRDEQYF. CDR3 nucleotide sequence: TGTGCCAGCCGCGACGAGCAGTACTTC.

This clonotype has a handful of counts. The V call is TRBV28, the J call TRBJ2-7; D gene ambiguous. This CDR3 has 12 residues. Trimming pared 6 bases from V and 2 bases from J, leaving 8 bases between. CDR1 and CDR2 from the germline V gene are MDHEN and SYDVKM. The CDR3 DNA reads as TGTGCCAGCAGGGCGATGACCTACGAGCAGTACTTC. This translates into CASRAMTYEQYF.

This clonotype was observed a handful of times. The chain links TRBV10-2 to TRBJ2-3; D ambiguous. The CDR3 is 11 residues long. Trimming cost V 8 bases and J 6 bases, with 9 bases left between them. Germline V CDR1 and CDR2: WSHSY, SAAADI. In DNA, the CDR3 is TGCGCCAGCCGCCTTGGGGATACGCAGTATTTT. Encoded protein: CASRLGDTQYF.

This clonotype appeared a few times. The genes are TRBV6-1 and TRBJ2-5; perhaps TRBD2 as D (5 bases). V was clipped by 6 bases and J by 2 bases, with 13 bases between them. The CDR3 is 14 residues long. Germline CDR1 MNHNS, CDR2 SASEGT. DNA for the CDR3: TGTGCCAGCAGCCGTCCCGGGGATCAAGAGACCCAGTACTTC. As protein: CASSRPGDQETQYF.

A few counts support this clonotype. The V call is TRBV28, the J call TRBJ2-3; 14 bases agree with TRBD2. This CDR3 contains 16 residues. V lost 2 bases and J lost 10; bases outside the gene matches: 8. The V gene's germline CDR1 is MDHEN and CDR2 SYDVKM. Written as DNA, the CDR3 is TGTGCCAGCAGTTTACGACTAGCGGGAGGGCCTGGGGCGCAGTATTTT. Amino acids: CASSLRLAGGPGAQYF.

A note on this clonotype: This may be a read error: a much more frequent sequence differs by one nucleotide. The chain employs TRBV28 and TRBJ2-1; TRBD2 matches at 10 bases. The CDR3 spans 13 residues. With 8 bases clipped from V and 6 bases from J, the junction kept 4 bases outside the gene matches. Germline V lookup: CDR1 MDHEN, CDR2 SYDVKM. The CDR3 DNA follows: TGTGCCAGCCCTAGCGGGAGCGGCAATGAGCAGTTCTTC. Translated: CASPSGSGNEQFF.

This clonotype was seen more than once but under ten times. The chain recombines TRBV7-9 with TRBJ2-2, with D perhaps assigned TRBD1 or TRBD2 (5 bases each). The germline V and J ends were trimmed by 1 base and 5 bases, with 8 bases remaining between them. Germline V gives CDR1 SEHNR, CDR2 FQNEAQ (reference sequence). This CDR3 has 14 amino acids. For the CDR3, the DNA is TGTGCCAGCAGCTTAGGAGGGGAGACCGGGGAGCTGTTTTTT. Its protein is CASSLGGETGELFF.

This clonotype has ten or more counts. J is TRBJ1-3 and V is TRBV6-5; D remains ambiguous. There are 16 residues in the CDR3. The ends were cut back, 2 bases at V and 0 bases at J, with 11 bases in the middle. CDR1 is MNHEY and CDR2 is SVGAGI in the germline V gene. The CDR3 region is CASSYGPSLSGNTIYF. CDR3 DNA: TGTGCCAGCAGTTACGGGCCGTCCCTCTCTGGAAACACCATATATTTT.

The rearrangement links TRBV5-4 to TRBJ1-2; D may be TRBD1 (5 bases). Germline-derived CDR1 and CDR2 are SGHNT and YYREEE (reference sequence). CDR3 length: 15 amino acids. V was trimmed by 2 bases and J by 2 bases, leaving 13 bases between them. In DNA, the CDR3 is TGTGCCAGCAGCTTCGTACAGGAGCCCAACTATGGCTACACCTTC. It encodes CASSFVQEPNYGYTF.

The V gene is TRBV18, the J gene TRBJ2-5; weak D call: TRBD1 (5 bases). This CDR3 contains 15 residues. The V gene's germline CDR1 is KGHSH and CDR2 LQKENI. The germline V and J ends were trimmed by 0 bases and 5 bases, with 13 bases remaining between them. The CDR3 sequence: CASSPPGLKRETQYF. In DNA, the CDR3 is TGTGCCAGCTCACCACCGGGGCTAAAGAGGGAGACCCAGTACTTC.

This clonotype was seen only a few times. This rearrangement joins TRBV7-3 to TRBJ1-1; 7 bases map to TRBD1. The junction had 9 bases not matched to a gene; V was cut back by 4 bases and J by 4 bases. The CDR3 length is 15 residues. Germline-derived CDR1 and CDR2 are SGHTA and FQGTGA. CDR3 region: CASSSIGGGSTEAFF. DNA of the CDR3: TGTGCCAGCAGCTCCATAGGGGGCGGGAGCACTGAAGCTTTCTTT. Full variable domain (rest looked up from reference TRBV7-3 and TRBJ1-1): GAGVSQTPSNKVTEKGKYVELRCDPISGHTALYWYRQSLGQGPEFLIYFQGTGAADDSGLPNDRFFAVRPEGSVSTLKIQRTERGDSAVYLCASSSIGGGSTEAFFGQGTRLTVV.